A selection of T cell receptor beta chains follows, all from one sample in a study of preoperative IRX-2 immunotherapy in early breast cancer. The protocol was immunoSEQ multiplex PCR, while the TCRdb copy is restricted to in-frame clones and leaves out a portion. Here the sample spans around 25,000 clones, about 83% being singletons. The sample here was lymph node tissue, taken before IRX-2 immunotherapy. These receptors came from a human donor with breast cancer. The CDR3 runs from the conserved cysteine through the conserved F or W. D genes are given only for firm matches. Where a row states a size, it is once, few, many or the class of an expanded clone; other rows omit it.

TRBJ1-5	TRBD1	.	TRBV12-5	CASNLQGGGQPQHF	TGTGCCAGCAACCTACAGGGGGGAGGGCAGCCCCAGCATTTT
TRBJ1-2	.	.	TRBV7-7	CASSLVQGTVGGYTF	TGTGCCAGCAGCTTAGTCCAGGGCACTGTGGGTGGCTACACCTTC
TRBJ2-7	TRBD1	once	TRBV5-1	CASSLGPGQGPYEQYF	TGCGCCAGCAGCTTGGGACCGGGACAGGGACCATACGAGCAGTACTTC
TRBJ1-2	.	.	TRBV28	CASGDTSRGYTF	TGTGCCAGCGGAGATACAAGTCGCGGCTACACCTTC
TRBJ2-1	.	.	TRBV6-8	CAISAGGSYNEQFF	TGTGCCATCAGTGCTGGGGGCTCCTACAATGAGCAGTTCTTC
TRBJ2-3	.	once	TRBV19	CASSLYGTTDTQYF	TGTGCCAGTAGTCTGTACGGAACCACAGATACGCAGTATTTT
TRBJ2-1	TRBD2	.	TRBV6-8	CASSRGLAGLGTYNEQFF	TGTGCCAGCAGTCGGGGACTAGCGGGCCTGGGGACTTACAATGAGCAGTTCTTC
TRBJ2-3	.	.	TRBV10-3	CAISESLRGEDTQYF	TGTGCCATCAGTGAGTCATTGAGGGGGGAAGATACGCAGTATTTT
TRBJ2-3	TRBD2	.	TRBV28	CASSYPSGGATDTQYF	TGTGCCAGCAGTTACCCTAGCGGGGGGGCCACAGATACGCAGTATTTT
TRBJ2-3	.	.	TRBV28	CASSSRLIATQYF	TGTGCCAGCAGTTCTCGACTTATTGCTACGCAGTATTTT
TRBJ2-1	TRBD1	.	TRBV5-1	CASSSGTDYPAYNEQFF	TGCGCCAGCAGCTCCGGGACAGATTATCCGGCCTACAATGAGCAGTTCTTC
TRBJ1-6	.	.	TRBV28	CASSFDGARIQPLHF	TGTGCCAGCAGTTTTGACGGGGCGAGAATTCAACCCCTCCACTTT
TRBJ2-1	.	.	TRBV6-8	CASSTVRGRGSYNEQFF	TGTGCCAGCAGTACGGTGAGAGGGCGCGGATCATACAATGAGCAGTTCTTC
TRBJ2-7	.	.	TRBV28	CASSPPGSGAYEQYF	TGTGCCAGCAGTCCCCCGGGGTCAGGCGCCTACGAGCAGTACTTC
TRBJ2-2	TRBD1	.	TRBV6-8	CASRANRGQDTGELFF	TGTGCCAGCAGAGCCAACAGGGGGCAGGACACCGGGGAGCTGTTTTTT
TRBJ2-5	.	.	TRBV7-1	CASSLDVGHRGETQYF	TGTGCCAGCAGCTTAGATGTGGGACACCGGGGGGAGACCCAGTACTTC
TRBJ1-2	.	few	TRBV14	CASRVRSNYGYTF	TGTGCCAGCAGAGTCAGGTCTAACTATGGCTACACCTTC
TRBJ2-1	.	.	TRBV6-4	CAIRPTGITSYNEQFF	TGTGCCATCAGGCCAACAGGGATTACCTCCTACAATGAGCAGTTCTTC
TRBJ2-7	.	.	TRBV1	CASSQSGTIHEQYF	TGCGCCAGCAGCCAATCCGGGACGATCCACGAGCAGTACTTC
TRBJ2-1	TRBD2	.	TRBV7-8	CASSLGGGNNEQFF	TGTGCCAGCAGCTTAGGGGGGGGAAACAATGAGCAGTTCTTC
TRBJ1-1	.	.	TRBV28	CASSLFPMGLMNTEAFF	TGTGCCAGCAGTTTATTCCCCATGGGCCTGATGAACACTGAAGCTTTCTTT
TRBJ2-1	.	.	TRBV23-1	CASSSTAFNEQFF	TGCGCCAGCAGCTCCACAGCGTTCAATGAGCAGTTCTTC
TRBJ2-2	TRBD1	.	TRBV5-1	CASSDRGGTGELFF	TGCGCCAGCTCCGACAGGGGGGGCACCGGGGAGCTGTTTTTT
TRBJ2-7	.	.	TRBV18	CASSPGTIPYEQYF	TGTGCCAGCTCACCCGGGACCATCCCCTACGAGCAGTATTTC
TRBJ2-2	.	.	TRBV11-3	CASTFSPHVTNTGELFF	TGTGCCAGCACCTTTTCCCCCCACGTCACTAACACCGGGGAGCTGTTTTTT
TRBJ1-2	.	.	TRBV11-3	CASSRINRENYGYTF	TGTGCCAGCAGCCGTATCAACAGGGAAAACTATGGCTACACCTTC
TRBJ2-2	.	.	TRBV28	CASSLDVPNTGELFF	TGTGCCAGCAGCCTGGACGTACCGAACACCGGGGAGCTGTTTTTT
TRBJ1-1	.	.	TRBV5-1	CASRISAVNTEAFF	TGCGCCAGCAGAATTTCAGCGGTCAACACTGAAGCTTTCTTT
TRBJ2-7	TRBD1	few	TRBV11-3	CASSLAAGQVYEQYF	TGTGCCAGCAGCTTGGCCGCGGGACAGGTCTACGAGCAGTACTTC
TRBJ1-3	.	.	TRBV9	CASSEVGNSGNTIYF	TGTGCCAGCAGTGAGGTTGGAAACTCTGGAAACACCATATATTTT
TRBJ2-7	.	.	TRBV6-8	CASSALFGRVYEQYF	TGTGCCAGCAGTGCCCTTTTCGGACGGGTCTACGAGCAGTACTTC
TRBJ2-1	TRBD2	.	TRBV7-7	CASSKTSGGVDEQFF	TGTGCCAGCAGCAAGACTAGCGGGGGTGTCGATGAGCAGTTCTTC
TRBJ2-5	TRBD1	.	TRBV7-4	CASSKGQGLQETQYF	TGTGCCAGCAGCAAAGGACAGGGTCTACAAGAGACCCAGTACTTC
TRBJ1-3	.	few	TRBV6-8	CASRDMDRLSGNTIYF	TGTGCCAGCAGGGATATGGACAGACTCTCTGGAAACACCATATATTTT
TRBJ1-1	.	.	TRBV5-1	CASSLAGGPETEAFF	TGCGCCAGCAGCTTGGCGGGAGGACCGGAGACTGAAGCTTTCTTT
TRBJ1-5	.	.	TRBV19	CASSTSEGLSQPQHF	TGTGCCAGTAGTACCTCTGAAGGGTTGTCTCAGCCCCAGCATTTT
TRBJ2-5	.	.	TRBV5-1	CASSPQNTWETQYF	TGCGCCAGCAGCCCTCAGAACACTTGGGAGACCCAGTACTTC
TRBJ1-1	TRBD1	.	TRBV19	CASSAQGPTEAFF	TGTGCCAGTAGTGCACAGGGGCCGACTGAAGCTTTCTTT
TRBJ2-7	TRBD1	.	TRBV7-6	CASSSGQGALEQYF	TGTGCCAGCAGCTCGGGACAGGGGGCTCTGGAGCAGTACTTC
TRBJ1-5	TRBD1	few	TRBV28	CASLEGQGWQPQHF	TGTGCCAGCTTGGAGGGACAGGGTTGGCAGCCCCAGCATTTT
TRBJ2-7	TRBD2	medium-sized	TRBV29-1	CSASGTSGTYEQYF	TGCAGCGCCTCCGGGACTAGCGGTACCTACGAGCAGTACTTC
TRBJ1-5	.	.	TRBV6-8	CASSYLQGRQPQHF	TGTGCCAGCAGTTACCTACAGGGACGCCAGCCCCAGCATTTT
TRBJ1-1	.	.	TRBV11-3	CASRVGLRNTEAFF	TGTGCCAGCAGAGTGGGGTTACGGAACACTGAAGCTTTCTTT
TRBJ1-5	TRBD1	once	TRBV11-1	CASSLGGGEGQPQHF	TGTGCCAGCAGCTTAGGAGGGGGCGAAGGTCAGCCCCAGCATTTT
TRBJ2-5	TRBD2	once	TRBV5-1	CASSLARVAGLQETQYF	TGCGCCAGCAGCTTGGCCCGGGTAGCGGGGTTACAAGAGACCCAGTACTTC
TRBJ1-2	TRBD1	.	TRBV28	CASSSGQGAYGYTF	TGTGCCAGCAGTTCGGGACAGGGGGCCTATGGCTACACCTTC
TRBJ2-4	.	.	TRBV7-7	CASSLNPPQTNIQYF	TGTGCCAGCAGCTTAAATCCCCCCCAGACGAACATTCAGTACTTC
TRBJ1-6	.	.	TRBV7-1	CASSFEGDGSSPLHF	TGTGCCAGCAGCTTTGAAGGGGATGGTAGTTCACCCCTCCACTTT
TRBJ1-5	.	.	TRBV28	CASSPNTANNQPQHF	TGTGCCAGCAGCCCGAATACAGCAAACAATCAGCCCCAGCATTTT
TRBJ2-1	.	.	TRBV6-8	CAIRNQRNEQFF	TGTGCCATCAGAAACCAAAGAAATGAGCAGTTCTTC
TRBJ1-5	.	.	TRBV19	CASSISGPQRQPQHF	TGTGCCAGTAGTATATCGGGGCCGCAACGTCAGCCCCAGCATTTT
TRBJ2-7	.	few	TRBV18	CASSPGTAREQYF	TGTGCCAGCTCACCAGGAACGGCGCGGGAGCAGTACTTC
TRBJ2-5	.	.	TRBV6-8	CASSWEGEETQYF	TGTGCCAGCAGTTGGGAGGGGGAAGAGACCCAGTACTTC
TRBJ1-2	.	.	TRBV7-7	CASSGTGDAGYGYTF	TGTGCCAGCAGTGGGACTGGGGACGCAGGCTATGGCTACACCTTC
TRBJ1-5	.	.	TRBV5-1	CASSLGGHLNQPQHF	TGCGCCAGCAGCTTGGGAGGGCACCTTAATCAGCCCCAGCATTTT
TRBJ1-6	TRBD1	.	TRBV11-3	CASSLSGTGVAPLHF	TGTGCCAGCAGCTTGTCCGGGACAGGGGTTGCACCCCTCCACTTT
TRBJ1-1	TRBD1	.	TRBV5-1	CASSLRQGEGSEAFF	TGCGCCAGCAGCTTGAGACAGGGTGAGGGTTCTGAAGCTTTCTTT
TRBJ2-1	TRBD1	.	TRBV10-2	CASSEYRQGYNEQFF	TGCGCCAGCAGTGAGTACAGACAGGGGTACAATGAGCAGTTCTTC
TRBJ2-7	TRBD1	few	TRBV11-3	CASSETGNRGEQYF	TGTGCCAGCAGTGAGACAGGGAATAGGGGCGAGCAGTACTTC